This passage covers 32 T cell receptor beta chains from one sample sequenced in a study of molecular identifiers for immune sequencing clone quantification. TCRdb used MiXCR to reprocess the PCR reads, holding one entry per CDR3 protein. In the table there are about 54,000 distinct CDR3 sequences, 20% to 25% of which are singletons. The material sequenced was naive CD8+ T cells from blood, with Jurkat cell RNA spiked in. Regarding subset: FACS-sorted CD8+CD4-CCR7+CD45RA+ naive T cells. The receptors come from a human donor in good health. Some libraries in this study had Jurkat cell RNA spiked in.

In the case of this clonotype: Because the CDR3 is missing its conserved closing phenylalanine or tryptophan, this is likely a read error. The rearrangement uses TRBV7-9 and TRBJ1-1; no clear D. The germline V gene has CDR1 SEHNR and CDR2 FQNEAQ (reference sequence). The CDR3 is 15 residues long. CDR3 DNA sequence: TGTGCCAGCAGCTTAGCGGTGGGGATGAACACTGAGGCTTTCTTA. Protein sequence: CASSLAVGMNTEAFL.

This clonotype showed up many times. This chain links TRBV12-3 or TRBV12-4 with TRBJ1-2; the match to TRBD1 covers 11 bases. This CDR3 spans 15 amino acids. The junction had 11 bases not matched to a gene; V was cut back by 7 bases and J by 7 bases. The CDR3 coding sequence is TGTGCCAGCACCTACCGTCCCGGGACAGGGGGTGGCTACACCTTC. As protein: CASTYRPGTGGGYTF.

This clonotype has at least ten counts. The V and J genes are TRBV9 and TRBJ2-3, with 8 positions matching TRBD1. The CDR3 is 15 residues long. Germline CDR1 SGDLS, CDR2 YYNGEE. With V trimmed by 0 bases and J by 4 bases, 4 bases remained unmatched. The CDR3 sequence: CASSVGGDRSDTQYF. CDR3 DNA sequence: TGTGCCAGCAGCGTAGGAGGGGACAGGTCAGATACGCAGTATTTT.

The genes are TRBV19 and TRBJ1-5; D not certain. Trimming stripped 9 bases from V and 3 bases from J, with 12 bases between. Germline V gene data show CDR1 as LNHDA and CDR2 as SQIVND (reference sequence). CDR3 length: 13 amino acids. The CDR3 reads CASTVGFNQPQHF. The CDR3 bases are TGTGCCAGCACGGTGGGTTTCAATCAGCCCCAGCATTTT.

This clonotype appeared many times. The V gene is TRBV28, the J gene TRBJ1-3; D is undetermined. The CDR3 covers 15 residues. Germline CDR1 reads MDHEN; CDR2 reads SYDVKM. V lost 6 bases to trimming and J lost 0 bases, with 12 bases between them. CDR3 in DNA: TGTGCCAGCAGCATGGACGGAAACTCTGGAAACACCATATATTTT. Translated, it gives CASSMDGNSGNTIYF. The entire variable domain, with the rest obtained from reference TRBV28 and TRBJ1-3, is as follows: DVKVTQSSRYLVKRTGEKVFLECVQDMDHENMFWYRQDPGLGLRLIYFSYDVKMKEKGDIPEGYSVSREKKERFSLILESASTNQTSMYLCASSMDGNSGNTIYFGEGSWLTVV.

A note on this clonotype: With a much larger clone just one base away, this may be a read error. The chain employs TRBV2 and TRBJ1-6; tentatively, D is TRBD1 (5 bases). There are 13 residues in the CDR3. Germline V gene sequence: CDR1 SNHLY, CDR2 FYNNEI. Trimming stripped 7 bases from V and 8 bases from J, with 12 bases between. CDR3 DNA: TGTGCCAGCATAAACCAGGGTGATTCACCCCTCCACTTT. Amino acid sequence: CASINQGDSPLHF.

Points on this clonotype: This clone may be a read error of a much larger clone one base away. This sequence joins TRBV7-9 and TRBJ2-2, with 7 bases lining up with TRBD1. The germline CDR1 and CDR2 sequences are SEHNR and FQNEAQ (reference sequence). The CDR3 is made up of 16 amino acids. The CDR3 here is CASSLDRARYQGELIF. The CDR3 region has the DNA TGTGCCAGCAGCTTAGACCGGGCCCGATATCAGGGGGAGCTGATTTTT.

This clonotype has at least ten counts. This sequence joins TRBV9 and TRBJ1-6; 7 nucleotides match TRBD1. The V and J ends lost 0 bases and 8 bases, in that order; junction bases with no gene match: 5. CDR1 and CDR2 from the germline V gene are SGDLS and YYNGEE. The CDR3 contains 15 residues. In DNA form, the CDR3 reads TGTGCCAGCAGCGTAGAGGGACAGATAGATTCACCCCTCCACTTT. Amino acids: CASSVEGQIDSPLHF.

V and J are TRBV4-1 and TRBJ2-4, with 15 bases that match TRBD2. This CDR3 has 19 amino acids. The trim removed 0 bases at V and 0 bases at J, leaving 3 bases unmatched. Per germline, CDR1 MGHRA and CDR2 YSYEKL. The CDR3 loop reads CASSQEGLAGGLAKNIQYF. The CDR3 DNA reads TGCGCCAGCAGCCAAGAAGGACTAGCGGGGGGGCTAGCCAAAAACATTCAGTACTTC.

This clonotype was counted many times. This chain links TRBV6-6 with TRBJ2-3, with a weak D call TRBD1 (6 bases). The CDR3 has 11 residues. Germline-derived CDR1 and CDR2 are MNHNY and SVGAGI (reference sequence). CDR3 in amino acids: CCQGRADTQYF. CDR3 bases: TGTTGTCAGGGGCGCGCAGATACGCAGTATTTT.

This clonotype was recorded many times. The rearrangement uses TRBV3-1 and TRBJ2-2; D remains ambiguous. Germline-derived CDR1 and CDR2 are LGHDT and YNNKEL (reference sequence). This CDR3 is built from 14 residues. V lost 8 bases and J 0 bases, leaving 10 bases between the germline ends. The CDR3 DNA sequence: TGTGCCAGCGGAGCTGGTCCGAACACCGGGGAGCTGTTTTTT. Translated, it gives CASGAGPNTGELFF.

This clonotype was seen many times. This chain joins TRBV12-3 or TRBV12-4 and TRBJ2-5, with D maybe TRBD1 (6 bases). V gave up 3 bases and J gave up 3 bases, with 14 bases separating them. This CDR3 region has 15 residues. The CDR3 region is CASSFLADREETQYF. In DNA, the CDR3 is TGTGCCAGCAGTTTTCTCGCGGACAGAGAAGAGACCCAGTACTTC.

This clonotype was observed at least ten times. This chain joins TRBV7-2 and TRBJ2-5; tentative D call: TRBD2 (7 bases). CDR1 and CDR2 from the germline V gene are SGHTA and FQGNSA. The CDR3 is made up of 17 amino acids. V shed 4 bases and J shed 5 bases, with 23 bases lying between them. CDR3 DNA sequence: TGTGCCAGCAGCTCCCCCTTTTGGGGGGGCTGGCTGGAGACCCAGTACTTC. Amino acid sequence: CASSSPFWGGWLETQYF.

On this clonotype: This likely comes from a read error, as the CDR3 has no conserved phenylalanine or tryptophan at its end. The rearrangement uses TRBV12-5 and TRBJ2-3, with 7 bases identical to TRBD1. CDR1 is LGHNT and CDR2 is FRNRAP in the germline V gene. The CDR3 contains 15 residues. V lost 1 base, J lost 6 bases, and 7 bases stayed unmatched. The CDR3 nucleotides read TGTGCTAGTGGTTTGGCGACAGGGTTTCCGGATACGCAGTATTCT. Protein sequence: CASGLATGFPDTQYS.

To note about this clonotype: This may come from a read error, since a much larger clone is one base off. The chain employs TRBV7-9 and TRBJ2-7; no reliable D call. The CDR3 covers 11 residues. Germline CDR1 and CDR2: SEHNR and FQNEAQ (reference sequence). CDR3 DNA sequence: TGTGCCAGCAACTTGGGCAGCCCCCCCGTGTTC. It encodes CASNLGSPPVF.

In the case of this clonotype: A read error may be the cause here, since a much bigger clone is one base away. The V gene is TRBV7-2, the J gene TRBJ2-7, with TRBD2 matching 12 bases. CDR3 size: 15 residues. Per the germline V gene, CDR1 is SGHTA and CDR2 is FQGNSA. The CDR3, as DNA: TGTGACAGCAGCCTTGCGGGACTAGCGGGCTACGAGCAGTACTTC. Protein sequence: CDSSLAGLAGYEQYF.

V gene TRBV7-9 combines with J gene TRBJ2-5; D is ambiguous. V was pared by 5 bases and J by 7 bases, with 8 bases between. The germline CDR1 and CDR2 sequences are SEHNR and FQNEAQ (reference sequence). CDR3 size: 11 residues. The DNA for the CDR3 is TGTGCCAGCAGCCCCTCAGTGACCCAGTACTTC. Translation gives CASSPSVTQYF.

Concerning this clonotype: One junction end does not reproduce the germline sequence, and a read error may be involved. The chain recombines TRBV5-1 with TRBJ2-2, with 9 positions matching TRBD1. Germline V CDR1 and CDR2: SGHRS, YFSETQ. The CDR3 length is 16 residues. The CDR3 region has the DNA TGCGTCAGCAGTTCCATGGGACAGGGTAACACCGGGGAGCTGTTTTTT. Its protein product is CVSSSMGQGNTGELFF.

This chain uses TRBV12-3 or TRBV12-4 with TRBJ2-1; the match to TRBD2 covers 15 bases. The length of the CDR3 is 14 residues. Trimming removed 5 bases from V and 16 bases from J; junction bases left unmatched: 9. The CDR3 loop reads CASSPGLAGGGGFF. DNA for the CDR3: TGTGCCAGCAGTCCGGGACTAGCGGGAGGTGGTGGCTTCTTC.

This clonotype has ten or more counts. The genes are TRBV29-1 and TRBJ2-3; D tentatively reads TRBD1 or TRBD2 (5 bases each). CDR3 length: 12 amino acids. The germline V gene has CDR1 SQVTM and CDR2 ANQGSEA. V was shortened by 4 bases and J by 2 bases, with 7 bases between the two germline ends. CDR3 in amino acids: CSVVGTTDTQYF. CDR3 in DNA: TGCAGCGTTGTAGGGACCACAGATACGCAGTATTTT.

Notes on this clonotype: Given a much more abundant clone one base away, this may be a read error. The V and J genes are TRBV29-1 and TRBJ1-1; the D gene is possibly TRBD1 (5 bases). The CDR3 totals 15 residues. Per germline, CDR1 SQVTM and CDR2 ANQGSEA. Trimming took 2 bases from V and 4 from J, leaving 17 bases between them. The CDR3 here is CSVEWGVPGGTEAFF. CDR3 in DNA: TGCAGCGTTGAATGGGGGGTGCCTGGGGGCACTGAAGCTTTCTTT.

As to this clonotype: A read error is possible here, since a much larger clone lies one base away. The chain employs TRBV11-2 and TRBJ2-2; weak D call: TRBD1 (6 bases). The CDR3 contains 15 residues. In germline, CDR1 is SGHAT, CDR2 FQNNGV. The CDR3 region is CASSFKTGNTGEPFF. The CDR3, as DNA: TGTGCCAGCAGCTTTAAGACAGGCAACACCGGGGAGCCGTTTTTT. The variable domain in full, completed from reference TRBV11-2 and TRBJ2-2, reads EAGVAQSPRYKIIEKRQSVAFWCNPISGHATLYWYQQILGQGPKLLIQFQNNGVVDDSQLPKDRFSAERLKGVDSTLKIQPAKLEDSAVYLCASSFKTGNTGEPFFGEGSRLTVL.

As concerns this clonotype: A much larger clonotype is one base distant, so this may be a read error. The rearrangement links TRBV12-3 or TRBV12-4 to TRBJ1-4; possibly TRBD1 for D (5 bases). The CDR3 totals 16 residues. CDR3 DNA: TGTGCCAGCAGTTTAGGTAGTGGACACACTAGTGAAAAACTGTTTTTT. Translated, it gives CASSLGSGHTSEKLFF.

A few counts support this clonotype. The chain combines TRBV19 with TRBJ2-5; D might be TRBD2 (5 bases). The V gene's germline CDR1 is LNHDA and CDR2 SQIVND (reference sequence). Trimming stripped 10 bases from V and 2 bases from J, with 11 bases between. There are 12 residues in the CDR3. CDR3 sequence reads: CATEGSQETQYF. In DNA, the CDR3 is TGTGCCACCGAGGGCAGTCAAGAGACCCAGTACTTC.

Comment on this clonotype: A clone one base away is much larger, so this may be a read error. This CDR3 is CAVRIWCSYEQYF. The CDR3 region has the DNA TGTGCCGTCCGGATCTGGTGCTCCTACGAGCAGTACTTC. This chain links TRBV5-4 with TRBJ2-7; D is uncertain. This CDR3 comprises 13 residues. With 10 bases removed from V and 0 bases from J, the gap between germline ends came to 14 bases. Germline values: CDR1 SGHNT, CDR2 YYREEE (reference sequence).

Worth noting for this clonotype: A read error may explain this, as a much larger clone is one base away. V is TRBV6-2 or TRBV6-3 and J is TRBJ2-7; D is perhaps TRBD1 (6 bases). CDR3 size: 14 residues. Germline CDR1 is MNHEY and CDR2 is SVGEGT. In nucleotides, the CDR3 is TGTGCCAGCAGTATCACAGGGTACTCCCACGAGCAGTACTTC. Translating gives CASSITGYSHEQYF.

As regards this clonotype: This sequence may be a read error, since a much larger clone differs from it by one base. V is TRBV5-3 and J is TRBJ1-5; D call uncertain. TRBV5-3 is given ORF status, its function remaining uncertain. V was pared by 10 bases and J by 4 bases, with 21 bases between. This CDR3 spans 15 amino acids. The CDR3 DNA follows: TGTGCCGGCAGCCCTTGGTATGGCGGGAATCAGCCCCAGCATTTT. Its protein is CAGSPWYGGNQPQHF.

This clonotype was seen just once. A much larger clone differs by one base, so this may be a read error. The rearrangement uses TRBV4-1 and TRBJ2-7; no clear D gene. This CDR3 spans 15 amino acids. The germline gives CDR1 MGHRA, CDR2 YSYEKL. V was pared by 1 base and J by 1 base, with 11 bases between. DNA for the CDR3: TGCGCCAGCAGCCAAGGCAGGCGAACTTCCTACGAGCAGTACTTC. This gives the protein CASSQGRRTSYEQYF.

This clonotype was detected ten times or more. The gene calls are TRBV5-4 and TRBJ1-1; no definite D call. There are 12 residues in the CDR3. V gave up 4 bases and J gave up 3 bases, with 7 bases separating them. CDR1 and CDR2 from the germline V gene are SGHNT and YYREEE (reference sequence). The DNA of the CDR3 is TGTGCCAGCAGCGTAAGGGACACTGAAGCTTTCTTT. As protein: CASSVRDTEAFF.

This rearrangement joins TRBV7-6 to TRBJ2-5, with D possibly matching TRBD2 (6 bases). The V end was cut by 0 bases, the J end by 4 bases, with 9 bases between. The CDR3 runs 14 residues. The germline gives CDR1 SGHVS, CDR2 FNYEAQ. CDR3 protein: CASSLARDGETQYF. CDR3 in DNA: TGTGCCAGCAGCTTAGCGCGGGACGGAGAGACCCAGTACTTC. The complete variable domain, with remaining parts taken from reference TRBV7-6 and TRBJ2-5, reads GAGVSQSPRYKVTKRGQDVALRCDPISGHVSLYWYRQALGQGPEFLTYFNYEAQQDKSGLPNDRFSAERPEGSISTLTIQRTEQRDSAMYRCASSLARDGETQYFGPGTRLLVL.

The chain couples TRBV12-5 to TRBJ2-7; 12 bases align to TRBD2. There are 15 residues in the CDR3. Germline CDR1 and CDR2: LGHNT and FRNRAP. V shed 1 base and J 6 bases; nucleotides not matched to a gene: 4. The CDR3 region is CASGLGGLAGSEQYF. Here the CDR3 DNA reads TGTGCTAGTGGTTTGGGAGGACTAGCGGGGAGCGAGCAGTACTTC. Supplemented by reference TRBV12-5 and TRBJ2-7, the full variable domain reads DARVTQTPRHKVTEMGQEVTMRCQPILGHNTVFWYRQTMMQGLELLAYFRNRAPLDDSGMPKDRFSAEMPDATLATLKIQPSEPRDSAVYFCASGLGGLAGSEQYFGPGTRLTVT.

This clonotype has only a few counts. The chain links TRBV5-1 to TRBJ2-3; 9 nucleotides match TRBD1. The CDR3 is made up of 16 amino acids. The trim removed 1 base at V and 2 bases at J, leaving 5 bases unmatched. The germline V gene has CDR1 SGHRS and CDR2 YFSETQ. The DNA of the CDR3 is TGCGCCAGCAGCTTGCCGACAGGGGGGTTCACAGATACGCAGTATTTT. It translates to CASSLPTGGFTDTQYF.